This TCR beta chain was recovered during a study of blood T cells in healthy people across ages. Broader study findings: Older age coincided with a roughly linear decline in TCR beta diversity per million T cells. Diversity was higher, and naive CD4+ cells more numerous, in long-lived donors than in aged donors. A strong correlation between TCR beta diversity and naive T cell percentage was seen.

The V end was cut by 0 bases, the J end by 12 bases, with 17 bases between. Germline V gives CDR1 MGHRA, CDR2 YSYEKL. The CDR3 spans 14 residues. Points on this clonotype: The antigen is undetermined.

For the second PCR, which ran for 7 to 11 cycles, a sample-barcoded 5' primer and a J-beta primer mix were used. Via MiXCR, TCRdb re-called the 5' RACE reads, giving one row per CDR3 protein. The profile covers just under 550,000 distinct CDR3 sequences, with 24% appearing a single time and around 10% taken by the ten largest. The same data also contributed to another study, on T cells of mothers and their children. That work adds: Over 9.5 million TCR beta CDR3 reads were obtained from each mother, and roughly 2.9 million from each child.

This TCR came from a boy between 10 and 17 years old in good health. Material: blood. The V call is TRBV4-1, the J call TRBJ1-2; the D is unclear. CDR3 bases: TGCGCCAGCAGCCAAGAAGGGTCCTCTCCCCAGAACACCTTC. This encodes CASSQEGSSPQNTF.